This TCR beta chain appears in the sequencing data of a study of T cells in tuberculosis. Assay used: immunoSEQ multiplex PCR; TCRdb lists only in-frame clones, some missing. The sample carries about 23,000 clones, around 97% recorded once. This CDR3 is 14 amino acids long. The V segment lost 9 bases and the J segment 8 bases; nucleotides outside the gene matches: 15. Per germline, CDR1 MDHEN and CDR2 SYDVKM. The sample comprised PBMCs. V usage is TRBV28 and J usage is TRBJ1-2; 7 positions match TRBD1. This sequence was found in a donor aged 10 to 29 with latent tuberculosis or without tuberculosis infection. This CDR3 reads CASFRGGGFRGYTF. DNA for the CDR3: TGTGCCAGTTTCCGCGGAGGGGGCTTTCGGGGCTACACCTTC.